The rows below give T cell receptor beta chains drawn from one sample of a study of blood T cell repertoires in COVID-19. Sequencing used immunoSEQ multiplex PCR; TCRdb keeps in-frame clones, though not all of them. The sample records approximately 410,000 clones, 70% to 90% being singletons. Sequencing was carried out using peripheral blood. The receptors come from a woman in her twenties or thirties with active or convalescent COVID-19. The CDR3 runs from the conserved cysteine through the conserved F or W. D genes are given only for firm matches. Only some rows state a clone size, as once, few, many or a class for expanded clones.

v_gene,d_gene,abundance,j_gene,CDR3nt,CDR3aa
TRBV7-8,TRBD1,once,TRBJ1-2,TGTGCCAGCAGCTTAAGGACAGGGGAAGGCTACACCTTC,CASSLRTGEGYTF
TRBV19,TRBD1,NA,TRBJ2-7,TGTGCCAGTAGTATTTCGACAGGGGGCTACGAGCAGTACTTC,CASSISTGGYEQYF
TRBV10-3,NA,NA,TRBJ1-1,TGTGCCATCAGTGATAGGGGGACCTTCGGGGACACTGAAGCTTTCTTT,CAISDRGTFGDTEAFF
TRBV7-2,TRBD2,NA,TRBJ2-1,TGTGCCAGCAGCTCTAGCGGGGGGGCTTACAATGAGCAGTTCTTC,CASSSSGGAYNEQFF
TRBV5-4,TRBD1,NA,TRBJ2-1,TGTGCCAGCAGCGGGGCCCCTCAGGGGGAAAGCTCCTACAATGAGCAGTTCTTC,CASSGAPQGESSYNEQFF
TRBV9,NA,NA,TRBJ2-3,TGTGCCAGCAGCGTTCCCGGGACTCCATTCACAGATACGCAGTATTTT,CASSVPGTPFTDTQYF
TRBV6-2/TRBV6-3,TRBD2,NA,TRBJ2-3,TGTGCCAGCAGTTACCAACTAGCGGGGGCCGTGGGCACAGATACGCAGTATTTT,CASSYQLAGAVGTDTQYF
TRBV18,TRBD2,NA,TRBJ2-5,TGTGCCAGCTCACCACCAGCGGGGGAAGAGACCCAGTACTTC,CASSPPAGEETQYF
TRBV3-1/TRBV3-2,NA,NA,TRBJ1-1,TGTGCCAGCAGCCTACAAGGCGGTGGGTTGGGAGCTTTCTTT,CASSLQGGGLGAFF
TRBV2,TRBD1,few,TRBJ2-2,TGTGCCAGCTTGAGACAGGGGAACACCGGGGAGCTGTTTTTT,CASLRQGNTGELFF
TRBV16,TRBD1,NA,TRBJ1-3,TGTGCCAGCAGCCAGGCAGGGGGCGTTGGAAACACCATATATTTT,CASSQAGGVGNTIYF
TRBV2,TRBD2,NA,TRBJ2-3,TGTGCCAGCAGCCACTTACTAGCGGCAGACACAGATACGCAGTATTTT,CASSHLLAADTDTQYF
TRBV11-2,NA,NA,TRBJ2-2,TGTGCCAGCAGCCCCCGGGGAGCGGGGAACACCGGGGAGCTGTTTTTT,CASSPRGAGNTGELFF
TRBV5-6,NA,NA,TRBJ1-1,TGTGCCAGCAGCTTATCCGGGATCATGAACACTGAAGCTTTCTTT,CASSLSGIMNTEAFF
TRBV6-1,TRBD1,NA,TRBJ2-4,TGTGCCAGCAGTGAGGGACAGGGGGGAAGAAACATTCAGTACTTC,CASSEGQGGRNIQYF
TRBV6-5,NA,NA,TRBJ2-3,TGTGCCACCAGTCACGTGGGAGAGGGTGCAGATACGCAGTATTTT,CATSHVGEGADTQYF
TRBV3-1/TRBV3-2,NA,NA,TRBJ1-4,TGTGCCAGCAGCCAAGGGGGGCGAGGTGAAAAACTGTTTTTT,CASSQGGRGEKLFF
TRBV27,TRBD1,NA,TRBJ2-7,TGTGCCAGCAGACCTACAGGGGTCATCTCCTACGAGCAGTACTTC,CASRPTGVISYEQYF
TRBV7-9,NA,NA,TRBJ1-1,TGTGCCAGCAGCTTAGATCGGGAAATGAAGAACACTGAAGCTTTCTTT,CASSLDREMKNTEAFF
TRBV2,TRBD1,NA,TRBJ1-1,TGTGCCAGCATGAGGGACAGGGGGCTCGGCACTGAAGCTTTCTTT,CASMRDRGLGTEAFF
TRBV5-8,NA,NA,TRBJ2-1,TGTGCCAGCAGACACTCAGGGGGGTACAATGAGCAGTTCTTC,CASRHSGGYNEQFF
TRBV4-1,NA,NA,TRBJ1-3,TGCGCCAGCAGCCAAGATGGCGGACTTCTCTCTGGAAACACCATATATTTT,CASSQDGGLLSGNTIYF
TRBV4-1,NA,NA,TRBJ2-3,TGCGCCAGCAGCCTTAGCTCCCACACAGATACGCAGTATTTT,CASSLSSHTDTQYF
TRBV6-5,TRBD1,many,TRBJ2-7,TGTGCCACCCTGCCGGGACAGGGGGGATACGAGCAGTACTTC,CATLPGQGGYEQYF
TRBV5-1,NA,NA,TRBJ2-7,TGCGCCAGCAGCTCACTCTCGGGTTACTCCTACGAGCAGTACTTC,CASSSLSGYSYEQYF
TRBV25-1,NA,few,TRBJ1-6,TGTGCCAGCAGTGACGACAAGAGCTCCTATAATTCACCCCTCCACTTT,CASSDDKSSYNSPLHF
TRBV27,NA,NA,TRBJ2-1,TGTGCCAGCAGTTTAACTAGATACAATGAGCAGTTCTTC,CASSLTRYNEQFF
TRBV4-2,TRBD1,once,TRBJ1-4,TGTGCCAGCAGCCAAGATCTCACAGGGGCTGAAAAACTGTTTTTT,CASSQDLTGAEKLFF
TRBV6-6,TRBD1,NA,TRBJ2-2,TGTGCCAGCAGGACCGGACAGGTCTTTTCCGGGGAGCTGTTTTTT,CASRTGQVFSGELFF
TRBV19,TRBD1,few,TRBJ2-2,TGTGCCAGTAGTAGGACAGGGGGCGCCCCCGGGGAGCTGTTTTTT,CASSRTGGAPGELFF
TRBV7-2,TRBD1,NA,TRBJ1-1,TGTGCCAGCAGTTGGACAGGACGCACTGAAGCTTTCTTT,CASSWTGRTEAFF
TRBV5-1,NA,NA,TRBJ1-2,TGCGCCAGCAGCTTGGATCCAGGGAGGGACGGCTACACCTTC,CASSLDPGRDGYTF
TRBV19,NA,few,TRBJ2-4,TGTGCCACCCATCCCGATGGGTCCACTAGACCCAAAAACATTCAGTACTTC,CATHPDGSTRPKNIQYF
TRBV6-1,TRBD1,NA,TRBJ1-4,TGTGCCAGCAGTGAAGCGGGCAGGGGGTCGACTAATGAAAAACTGTTTTTT,CASSEAGRGSTNEKLFF
TRBV6-4,NA,once,TRBJ2-7,TGTGCCAGCCGGGAGGAGGGGACAGGCATATACGAGCAGTACTTC,CASREEGTGIYEQYF
TRBV6-6,TRBD1,NA,TRBJ1-5,TGTGCCAGCAGTCCTTCAAAAGACGGGGCCGGGACAGGGTTAGGAGATAGCAATCAGCCCCAGCATTTT,CASSPSKDGAGTGLGDSNQPQHF
TRBV7-8,NA,NA,TRBJ1-1,TGTGCCAGCAGCTTAAACCAGTACCGGAACACTGAAGCTTTCTTT,CASSLNQYRNTEAFF
TRBV6-1,NA,NA,TRBJ1-1,TGTGCCAGCAGTGAGTTCGACATGAACACTGAAGCTTTCTTT,CASSEFDMNTEAFF
TRBV5-4,TRBD2,NA,TRBJ2-7,TGTGCCAGCAGCTTGCCCCCGCTAGCGGGGGGTACTCGCGAGCAGTACTTC,CASSLPPLAGGTREQYF
TRBV11-1,NA,NA,TRBJ2-1,TGTGCCATCCAGCGGGTGGACAATGAGCGGTTCTTC,CAIQRVDNERFF
TRBV19,NA,once,TRBJ1-2,TGTGCCAGTAGTATACCCGGGACTTATGGCTACACCTTC,CASSIPGTYGYTF
TRBV15,NA,NA,TRBJ1-1,TGTGCCACCAGCGCTACAGGAGAGATGAACACTGAAGCTTTCTTT,CATSATGEMNTEAFF
TRBV27,NA,NA,TRBJ2-1,TGTGCCAGCAGTACTAGACTTCCGGACCTCCCTCAGAGGGACTACAATGAGCAGTTCTTC,CASSTRLPDLPQRDYNEQFF
TRBV10-2,TRBD2,NA,TRBJ2-5,TGCGCCAGCAGGGGACTAGCGGGGGGCCGGGGGGAGACCCAGTACTTC,CASRGLAGGRGETQYF
TRBV6-4,TRBD2,NA,TRBJ2-2,TGTGCCAGCAGCTACGGACTAGCGGGGACCACCGGGGAGCTGTTTTTT,CASSYGLAGTTGELFF
TRBV6-1,NA,NA,TRBJ2-7,TGTGCCAGCAGTGAAGGGCACGTCTCCTACGAGCAGTACTTC,CASSEGHVSYEQYF
TRBV19,TRBD1,once,TRBJ1-5,TGTGCCAGTAGCCATCCAGGGGGGAATCAGCCCCAGCATTTT,CASSHPGGNQPQHF
TRBV5-5,TRBD1,NA,TRBJ2-7,TGTGCCAGCAGCTTGGATTATGCAGGGGGATCCGAGCAGTACTTC,CASSLDYAGGSEQYF